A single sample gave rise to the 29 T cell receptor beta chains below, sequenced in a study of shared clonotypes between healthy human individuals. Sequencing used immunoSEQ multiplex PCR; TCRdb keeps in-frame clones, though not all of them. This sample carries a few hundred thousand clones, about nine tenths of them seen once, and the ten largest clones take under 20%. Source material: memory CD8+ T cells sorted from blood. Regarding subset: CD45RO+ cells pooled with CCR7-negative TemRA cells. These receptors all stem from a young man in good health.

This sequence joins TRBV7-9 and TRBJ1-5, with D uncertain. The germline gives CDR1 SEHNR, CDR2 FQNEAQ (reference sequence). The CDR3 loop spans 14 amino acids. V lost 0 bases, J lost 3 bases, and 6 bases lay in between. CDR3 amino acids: CASSLAGINQPQHF. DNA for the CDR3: TGTGCCAGCAGCTTAGCCGGGATCAATCAGCCCCAGCATTTT.

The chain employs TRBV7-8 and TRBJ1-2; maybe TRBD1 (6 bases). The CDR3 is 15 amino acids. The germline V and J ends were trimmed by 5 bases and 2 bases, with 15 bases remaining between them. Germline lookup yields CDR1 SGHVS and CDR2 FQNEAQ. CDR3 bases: TGTGCCAGCAGCGCAAAATGGGGGCGCAACTATGGCTACACCTTC. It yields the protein CASSAKWGRNYGYTF.

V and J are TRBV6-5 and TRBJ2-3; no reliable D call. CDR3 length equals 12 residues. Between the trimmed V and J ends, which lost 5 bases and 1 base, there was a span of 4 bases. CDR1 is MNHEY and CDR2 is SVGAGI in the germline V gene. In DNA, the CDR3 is TGTGCCAGCAGTGAAGGCACAGATACGCAGTATTTT. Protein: CASSEGTDTQYF.

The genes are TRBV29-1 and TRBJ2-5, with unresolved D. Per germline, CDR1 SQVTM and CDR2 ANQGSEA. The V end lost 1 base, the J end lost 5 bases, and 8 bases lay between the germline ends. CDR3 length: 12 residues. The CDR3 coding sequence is TGCAGCGTTGAAGGTTCCATCGAGACCCAGTACTTC. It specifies CSVEGSIETQYF.

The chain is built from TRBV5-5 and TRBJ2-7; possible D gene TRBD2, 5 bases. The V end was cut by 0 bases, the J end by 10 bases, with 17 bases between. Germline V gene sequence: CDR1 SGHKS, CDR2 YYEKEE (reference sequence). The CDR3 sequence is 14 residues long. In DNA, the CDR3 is TGTGCCAGCAGCTTGGTTCTAGCCTCGGAGGAACAGTACTTC. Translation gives CASSLVLASEEQYF. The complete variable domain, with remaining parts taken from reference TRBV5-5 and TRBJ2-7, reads DAGVTQSPTHLIKTRGQQVTLRCSPISGHKSVSWYQQVLGQGPQFIFQYYEKEERGRGNFPDRFSARQFPNYSSELNVNALLLGDSALYLCASSLVLASEEQYFGPGTRLTVT.

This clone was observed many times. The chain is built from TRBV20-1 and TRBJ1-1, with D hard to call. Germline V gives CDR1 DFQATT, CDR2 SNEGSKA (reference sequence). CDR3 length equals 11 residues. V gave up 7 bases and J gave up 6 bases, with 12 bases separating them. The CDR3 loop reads CSVNRAPEAFF. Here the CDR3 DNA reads TGCAGTGTGAATCGGGCCCCTGAAGCTTTCTTT.

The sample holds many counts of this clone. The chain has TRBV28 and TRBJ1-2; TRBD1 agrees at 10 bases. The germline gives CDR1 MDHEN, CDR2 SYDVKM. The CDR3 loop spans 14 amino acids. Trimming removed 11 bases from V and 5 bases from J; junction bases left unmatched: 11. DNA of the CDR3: TGTGCCGGAAAACCGGGACAGGGGACTTATGGCTACACCTTC. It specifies CAGKPGQGTYGYTF.

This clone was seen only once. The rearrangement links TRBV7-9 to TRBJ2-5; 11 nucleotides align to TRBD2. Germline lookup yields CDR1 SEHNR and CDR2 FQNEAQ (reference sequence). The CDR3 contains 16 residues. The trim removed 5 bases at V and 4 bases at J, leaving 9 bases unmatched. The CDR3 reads CASSHPTSGRRETQYF. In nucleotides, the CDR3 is TGTGCCAGCAGCCACCCCACTAGCGGGAGAAGAGAGACCCAGTACTTC.

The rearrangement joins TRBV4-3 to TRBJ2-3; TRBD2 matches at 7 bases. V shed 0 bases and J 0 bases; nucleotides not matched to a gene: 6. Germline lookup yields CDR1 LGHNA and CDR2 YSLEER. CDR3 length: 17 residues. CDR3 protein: CASSQEAGRPSTDTQYF. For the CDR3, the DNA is TGCGCCAGCAGCCAAGAAGCGGGACGGCCAAGCACAGATACGCAGTATTTT.

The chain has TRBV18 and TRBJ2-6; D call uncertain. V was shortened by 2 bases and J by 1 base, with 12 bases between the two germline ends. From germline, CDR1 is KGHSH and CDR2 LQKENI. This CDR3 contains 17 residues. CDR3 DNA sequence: TGTGCCAGCTCACCATTAACATTGCCATCTGGGGCCAACGTCCTGACTTTC. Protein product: CASSPLTLPSGANVLTF.

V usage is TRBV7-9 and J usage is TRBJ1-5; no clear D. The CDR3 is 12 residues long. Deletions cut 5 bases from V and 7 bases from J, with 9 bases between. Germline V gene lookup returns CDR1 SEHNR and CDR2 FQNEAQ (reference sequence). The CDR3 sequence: CASSNGNQPQHF. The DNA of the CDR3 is TGTGCCAGCAGCAATGGGAACCAGCCCCAGCATTTT.

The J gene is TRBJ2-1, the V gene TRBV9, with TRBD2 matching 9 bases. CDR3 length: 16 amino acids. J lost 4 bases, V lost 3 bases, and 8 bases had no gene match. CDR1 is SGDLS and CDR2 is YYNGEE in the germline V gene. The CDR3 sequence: CASSASGGTWYNEQFF. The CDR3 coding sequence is TGTGCCAGCAGCGCCAGCGGGGGGACCTGGTACAATGAGCAGTTCTTC. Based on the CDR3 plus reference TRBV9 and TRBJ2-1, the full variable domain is DSGVTQTPKHLITATGQRVTLRCSPRSGDLSVYWYQQSLDQGLQFLIQYYNGEERAKGNILERFSAQQFPDLHSELNLSSLELGDSALYFCASSASGGTWYNEQFFGPGTRLTVL.

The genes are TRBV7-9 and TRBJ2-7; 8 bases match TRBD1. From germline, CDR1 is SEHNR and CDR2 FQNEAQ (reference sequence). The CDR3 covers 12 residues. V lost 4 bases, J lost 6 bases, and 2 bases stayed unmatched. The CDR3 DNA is TGTGCCAGCAGCTCGGACAGGGTCGAGCAGTACTTC. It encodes CASSSDRVEQYF.

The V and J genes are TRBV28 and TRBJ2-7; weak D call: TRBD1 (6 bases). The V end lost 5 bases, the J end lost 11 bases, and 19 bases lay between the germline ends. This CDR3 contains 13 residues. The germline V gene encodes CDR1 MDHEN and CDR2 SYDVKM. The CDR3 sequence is CASSHPGHSVEYF. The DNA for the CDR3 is TGTGCCAGCAGTCATCCGGGACACTCGGTGGAGTACTTC.

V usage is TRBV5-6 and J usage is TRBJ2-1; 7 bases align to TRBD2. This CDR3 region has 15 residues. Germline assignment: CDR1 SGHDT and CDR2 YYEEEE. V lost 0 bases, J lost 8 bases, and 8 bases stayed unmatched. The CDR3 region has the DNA TGTGCCAGCAGCTTGGGCCCTACTAGCGCCCATGAGCAGTTCTTC. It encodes CASSLGPTSAHEQFF.

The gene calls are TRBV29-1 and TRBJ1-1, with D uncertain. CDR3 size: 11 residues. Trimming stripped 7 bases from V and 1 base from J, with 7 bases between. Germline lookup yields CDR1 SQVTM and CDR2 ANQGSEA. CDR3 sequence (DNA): TGCAGCGCCCCATGGAACACTGAAGCTTTCTTT. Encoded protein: CSAPWNTEAFF.

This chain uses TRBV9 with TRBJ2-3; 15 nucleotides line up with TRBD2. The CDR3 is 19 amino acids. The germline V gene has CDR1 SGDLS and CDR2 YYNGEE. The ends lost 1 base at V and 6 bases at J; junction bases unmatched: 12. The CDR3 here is CASSVSGTSGGSLWDTQYF. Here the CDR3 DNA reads TGTGCCAGCAGCGTATCCGGGACTAGCGGGGGGTCCCTCTGGGATACGCAGTATTTT.

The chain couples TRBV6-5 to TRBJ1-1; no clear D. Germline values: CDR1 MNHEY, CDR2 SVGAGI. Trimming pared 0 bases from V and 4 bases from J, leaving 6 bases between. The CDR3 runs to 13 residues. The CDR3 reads CASSYSGITEAFF. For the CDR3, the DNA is TGTGCCAGCAGTTACTCGGGGATCACTGAAGCTTTCTTT.

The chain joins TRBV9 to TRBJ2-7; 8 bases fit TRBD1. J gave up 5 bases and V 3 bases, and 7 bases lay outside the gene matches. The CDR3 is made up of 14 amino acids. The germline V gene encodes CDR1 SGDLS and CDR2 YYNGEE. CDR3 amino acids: CASSAETGVDEQYF. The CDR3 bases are TGTGCCAGCAGCGCAGAGACAGGGGTGGACGAGCAGTACTTC.

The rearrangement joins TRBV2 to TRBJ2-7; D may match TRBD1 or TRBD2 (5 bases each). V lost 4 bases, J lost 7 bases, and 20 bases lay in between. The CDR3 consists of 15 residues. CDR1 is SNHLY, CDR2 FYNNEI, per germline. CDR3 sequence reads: CASSGRGEGWLEQYF. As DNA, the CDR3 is TGTGCCAGCAGTGGACGGGGAGAGGGGTGGTTGGAGCAGTACTTC.

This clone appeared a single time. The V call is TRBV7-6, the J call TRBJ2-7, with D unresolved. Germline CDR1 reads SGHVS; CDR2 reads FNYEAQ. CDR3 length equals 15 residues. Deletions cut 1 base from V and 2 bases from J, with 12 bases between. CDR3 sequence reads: CASSLVGGVPYEQYF. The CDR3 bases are TGTGCCAGCAGCTTAGTTGGTGGAGTCCCCTACGAGCAGTACTTC.

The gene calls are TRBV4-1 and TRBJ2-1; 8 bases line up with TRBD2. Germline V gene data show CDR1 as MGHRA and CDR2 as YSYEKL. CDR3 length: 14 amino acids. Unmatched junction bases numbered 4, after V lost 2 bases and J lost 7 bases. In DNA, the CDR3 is TGCGCCAGCAGCCAATTCGGGGGGGGAAATGAGCAGTTCTTC. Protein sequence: CASSQFGGGNEQFF.

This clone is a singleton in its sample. The CDR3 sequence: CASSLVQFNYGYTF. The DNA of the CDR3 is TGCGCCAGCAGCTTAGTCCAGTTCAACTATGGCTACACCTTC. The gene calls are TRBV5-1 and TRBJ1-2, with D unresolved. The CDR3 totals 14 residues. CDR1 is SGHRS, CDR2 YFSETQ, per germline. V was shortened by 2 bases and J by 2 bases, with 10 bases between the two germline ends.

The CDR3 here is CASSFRLYSSTDTQYF. The DNA of the CDR3 is TGTGCCAGCAGTTTCCGACTATACTCTAGCACAGATACGCAGTATTTT. The V gene is TRBV27, the J gene TRBJ2-3; TRBD2 is a possible D gene (5 bases). The CDR3 runs to 16 residues. Germline V CDR1 and CDR2: MNHEY, SMNVEV (reference sequence). V was cut by 3 bases and J by 0 bases, with 13 bases left in between.

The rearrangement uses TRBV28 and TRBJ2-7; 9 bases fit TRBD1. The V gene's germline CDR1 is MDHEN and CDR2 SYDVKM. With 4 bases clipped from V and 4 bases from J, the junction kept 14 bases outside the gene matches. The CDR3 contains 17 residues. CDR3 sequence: CASSSPFADRGDYEQYF. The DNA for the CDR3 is TGTGCCAGCAGTTCACCCTTCGCGGACAGGGGAGATTACGAGCAGTACTTC. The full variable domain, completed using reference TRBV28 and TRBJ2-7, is DVKVTQSSRYLVKRTGEKVFLECVQDMDHENMFWYRQDPGLGLRLIYFSYDVKMKEKGDIPEGYSVSREKKERFSLILESASTNQTSMYLCASSSPFADRGDYEQYFGPGTRLTVT.

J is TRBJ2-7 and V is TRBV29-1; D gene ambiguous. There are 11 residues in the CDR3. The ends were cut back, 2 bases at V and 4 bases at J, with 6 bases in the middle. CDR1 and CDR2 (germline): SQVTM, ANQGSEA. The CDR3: CSVEYRYEQYF. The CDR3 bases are TGCAGCGTTGAATACCGATACGAGCAGTACTTC.

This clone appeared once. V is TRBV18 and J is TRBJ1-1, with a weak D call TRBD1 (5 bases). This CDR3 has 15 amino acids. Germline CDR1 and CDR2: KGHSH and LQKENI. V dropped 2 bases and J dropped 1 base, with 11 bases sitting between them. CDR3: CASSPIVGGNTEAFF. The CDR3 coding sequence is TGTGCCAGCTCACCAATAGTGGGGGGGAACACTGAAGCTTTCTTT.

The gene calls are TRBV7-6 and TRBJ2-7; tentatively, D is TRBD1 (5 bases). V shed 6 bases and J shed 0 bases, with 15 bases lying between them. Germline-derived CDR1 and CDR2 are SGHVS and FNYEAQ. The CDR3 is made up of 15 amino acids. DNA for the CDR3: TGTGCCAGCAGTTACGGACAAGACCTCTCCTACGAGCAGTACTTC. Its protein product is CASSYGQDLSYEQYF.

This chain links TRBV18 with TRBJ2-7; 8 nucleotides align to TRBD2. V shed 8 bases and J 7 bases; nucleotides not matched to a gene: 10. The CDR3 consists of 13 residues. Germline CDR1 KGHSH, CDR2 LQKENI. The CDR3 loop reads CASHSRGGLEQYF. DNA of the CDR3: TGTGCCAGCCACAGCCGGGGGGGCTTGGAGCAGTACTTC.